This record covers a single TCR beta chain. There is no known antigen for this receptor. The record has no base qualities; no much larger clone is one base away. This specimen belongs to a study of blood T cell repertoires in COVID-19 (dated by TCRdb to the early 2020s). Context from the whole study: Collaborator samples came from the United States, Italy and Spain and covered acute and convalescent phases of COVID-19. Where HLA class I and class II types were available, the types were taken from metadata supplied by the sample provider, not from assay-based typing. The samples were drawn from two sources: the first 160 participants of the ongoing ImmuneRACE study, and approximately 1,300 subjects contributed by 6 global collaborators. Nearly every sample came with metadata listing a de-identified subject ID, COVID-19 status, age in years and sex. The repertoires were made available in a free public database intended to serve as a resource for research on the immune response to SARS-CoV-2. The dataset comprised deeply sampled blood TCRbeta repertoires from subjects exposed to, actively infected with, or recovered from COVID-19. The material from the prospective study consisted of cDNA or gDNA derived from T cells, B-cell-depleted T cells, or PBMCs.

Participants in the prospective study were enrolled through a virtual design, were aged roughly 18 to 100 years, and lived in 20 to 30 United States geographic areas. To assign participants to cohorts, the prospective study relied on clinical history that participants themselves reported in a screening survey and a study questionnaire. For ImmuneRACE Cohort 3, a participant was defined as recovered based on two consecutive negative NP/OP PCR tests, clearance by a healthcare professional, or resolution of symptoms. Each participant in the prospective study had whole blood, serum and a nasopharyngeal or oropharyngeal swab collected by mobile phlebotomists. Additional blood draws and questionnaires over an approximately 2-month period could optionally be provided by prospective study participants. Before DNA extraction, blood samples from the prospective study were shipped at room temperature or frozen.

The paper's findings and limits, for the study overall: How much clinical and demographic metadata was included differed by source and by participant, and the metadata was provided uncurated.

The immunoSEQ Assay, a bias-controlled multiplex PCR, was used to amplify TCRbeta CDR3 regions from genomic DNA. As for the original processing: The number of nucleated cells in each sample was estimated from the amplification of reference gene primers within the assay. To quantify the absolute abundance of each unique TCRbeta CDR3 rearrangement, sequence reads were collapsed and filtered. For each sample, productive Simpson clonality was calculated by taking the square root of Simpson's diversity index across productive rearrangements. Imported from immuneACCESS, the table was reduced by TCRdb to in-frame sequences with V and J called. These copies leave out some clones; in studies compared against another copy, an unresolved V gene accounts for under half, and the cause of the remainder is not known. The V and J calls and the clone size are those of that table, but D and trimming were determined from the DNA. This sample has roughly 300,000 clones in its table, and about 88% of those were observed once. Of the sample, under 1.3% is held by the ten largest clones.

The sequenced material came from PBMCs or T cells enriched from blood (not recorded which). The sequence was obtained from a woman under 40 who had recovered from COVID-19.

The nucleotide sequence reads TGTGCCAGTAGTATATTGGGGGCAGGGGCTTTGAACACTGAAGCTTTCTTT. Protein translation: CASSILGAGALNTEAFF. Here the chain combines TRBV19 and TRBJ1-1; TRBD1 is a weak D gene call, 6 bases matching. CDR1 and CDR2 are drawn from the germline V gene (reference sequence): LNHDA, SQIVND. Reading from cysteine to phenylalanine, the CDR3 counts 17 amino acids. Only the CDR3 part of the read is kept: 51 bases, read in frame from the first base. V was cut back by 2 bases and J by 0 bases, leaving a gap of 16 bases between them.